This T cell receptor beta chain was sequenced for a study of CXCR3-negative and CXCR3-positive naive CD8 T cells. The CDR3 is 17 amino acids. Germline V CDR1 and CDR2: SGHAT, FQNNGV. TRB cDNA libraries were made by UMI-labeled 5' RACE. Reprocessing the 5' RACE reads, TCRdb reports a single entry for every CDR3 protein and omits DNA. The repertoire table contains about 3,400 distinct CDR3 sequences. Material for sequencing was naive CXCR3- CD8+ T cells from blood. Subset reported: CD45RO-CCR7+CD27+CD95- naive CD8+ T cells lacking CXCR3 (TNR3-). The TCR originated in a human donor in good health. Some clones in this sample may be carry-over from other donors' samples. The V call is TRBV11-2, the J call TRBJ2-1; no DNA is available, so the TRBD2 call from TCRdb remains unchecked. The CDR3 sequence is CANSWGLAGTSYNEQSF.